This is a list of T cell receptor beta chains from one sample in a study of blood T cell repertoires in COVID-19. Clones were sequenced by immunoSEQ multiplex PCR, and TCRdb holds only the in-frame ones, with some missing. The sample contains about 220,000 clones, about four fifths of which appear only once. The sequenced material came from PBMCs or T cells enriched from blood (not recorded which). The source is a woman aged 40 to 50 with acute COVID-19. CDR3s include the opening cysteine and the closing phenylalanine or tryptophan. A D gene is named only where the DNA matches it firmly. Clone size, where shown, is once, few, many, or a class for clones that have expanded.

cdr3_length: 12
j_call: TRBJ1-2
clone_size: .
d_call: .
v_call: TRBV10-1
cdr3_aa: CASWEQYYGYTF
cdr3_nt: TGCGCCAGCTGGGAGCAGTATTATGGCTACACCTTC

cdr3_length: 15
j_call: TRBJ2-2
clone_size: once
d_call: .
v_call: TRBV6-5
cdr3_aa: CASSYSRERVGELFF
cdr3_nt: TGTGCCAGCAGTTACTCGAGAGAGAGGGTCGGGGAGCTGTTTTTT

cdr3_length: 15
j_call: TRBJ1-1
clone_size: .
d_call: .
v_call: TRBV18
cdr3_aa: CASSPAQGTTTEAFF
cdr3_nt: TGTGCCAGCTCACCGGCGCAGGGGACCACCACTGAAGCTTTCTTT

cdr3_length: 14
j_call: TRBJ2-1
clone_size: .
d_call: TRBD2
v_call: TRBV29-1
cdr3_aa: CSVEYSGGRGEQFF
cdr3_nt: TGCAGCGTTGAGTACAGCGGGGGGCGGGGTGAGCAGTTCTTC

cdr3_length: 12
j_call: TRBJ1-2
clone_size: .
d_call: .
v_call: TRBV6-5
cdr3_aa: CASSPTSGGYTF
cdr3_nt: TGTGCCAGCAGTCCGACGTCCGGGGGCTACACCTTC

cdr3_length: 16
j_call: TRBJ1-5
clone_size: .
d_call: TRBD1
v_call: TRBV19
cdr3_aa: CASSPGPGTGVQPQHF
cdr3_nt: TGTGCCAGTAGTCCTGGGCCGGGGACAGGGGTTCAGCCCCAGCATTTT

cdr3_length: 17
j_call: TRBJ1-1
clone_size: few
d_call: .
v_call: TRBV10-3
cdr3_aa: CAISESFLGERPPEAFF
cdr3_nt: TGTGCCATCAGTGAGTCTTTCTTAGGAGAGAGGCCTCCTGAAGCTTTCTTT

cdr3_length: 15
j_call: TRBJ2-7
clone_size: .
d_call: .
v_call: TRBV9
cdr3_aa: CASSVDGAPSYEQYF
cdr3_nt: TGTGCCAGCAGCGTAGATGGGGCCCCCTCCTACGAGCAGTACTTC

cdr3_length: 16
j_call: TRBJ1-2
clone_size: .
d_call: TRBD1
v_call: TRBV11-2
cdr3_aa: CASSLDLTGGGGGYTF
cdr3_nt: TGTGCCAGCAGCTTAGATTTAACAGGGGGCGGTGGTGGCTACACCTTC

cdr3_length: 18
j_call: TRBJ2-1
clone_size: .
d_call: TRBD2
v_call: TRBV4-2
cdr3_aa: CASSHNKASGGALGEQFF
cdr3_nt: TGTGCCAGCAGCCACAATAAGGCTAGCGGGGGGGCTTTAGGTGAGCAGTTCTTC

cdr3_length: 14
j_call: TRBJ1-2
clone_size: .
d_call: .
v_call: TRBV4-2
cdr3_aa: CASSQEANNYGYTF
cdr3_nt: TGTGCCAGCAGCCAAGAGGCCAATAACTATGGCTACACCTTC

cdr3_length: 15
j_call: TRBJ1-2
clone_size: .
d_call: TRBD1
v_call: TRBV5-6
cdr3_aa: CASSLGQGPIRGYTF
cdr3_nt: TGTGCCAGCAGCCTGGGACAGGGCCCTATACGGGGCTACACCTTC

cdr3_length: 18
j_call: TRBJ2-6
clone_size: .
d_call: TRBD1
v_call: TRBV28
cdr3_aa: CASSLWTGASSGANVLTF
cdr3_nt: TGTGCCAGCAGCCTTTGGACAGGGGCCTCCTCTGGGGCCAACGTCCTGACTTTC

cdr3_length: 14
j_call: TRBJ2-2
clone_size: .
d_call: TRBD2
v_call: TRBV6-5
cdr3_aa: CAVQREAHTGELFF
cdr3_nt: TGTGCCGTCCAGCGGGAGGCCCACACCGGGGAGCTGTTTTTT

cdr3_length: 14
j_call: TRBJ2-7
clone_size: .
d_call: TRBD2
v_call: TRBV2
cdr3_aa: CASSEDGGAYEQYF
cdr3_nt: TGTGCCAGCAGTGAAGACGGGGGGGCCTACGAGCAGTACTTC

cdr3_length: 15
j_call: TRBJ1-3
clone_size: few
d_call: TRBD1
v_call: TRBV7-2
cdr3_aa: CASSSQGAAGNTIYF
cdr3_nt: TGTGCCAGCAGCTCTCAGGGGGCGGCTGGAAACACCATATATTTT

cdr3_length: 14
j_call: TRBJ2-4
clone_size: .
d_call: .
v_call: TRBV27
cdr3_aa: CASRPVGGENIQYF
cdr3_nt: TGTGCCAGCAGGCCTGTGGGCGGGGAAAACATTCAGTACTTC

cdr3_length: 13
j_call: TRBJ2-7
clone_size: .
d_call: .
v_call: TRBV5-1
cdr3_aa: CASSLTGVNEQYF
cdr3_nt: TGCGCCAGCAGCTTAACGGGAGTAAACGAGCAGTACTTC

cdr3_length: 15
j_call: TRBJ2-1
clone_size: .
d_call: TRBD2
v_call: TRBV7-8
cdr3_aa: CASSQAGGLYNEQFF
cdr3_nt: TGTGCCAGCAGCCAAGCGGGAGGGCTCTACAATGAGCAGTTCTTC

cdr3_length: 15
j_call: TRBJ1-2
clone_size: .
d_call: TRBD1
v_call: TRBV23-1
cdr3_aa: CASSPETGEIGGYTF
cdr3_nt: TGCGCCAGCAGTCCTGAGACAGGGGAGATAGGAGGCTACACCTTC

cdr3_length: 14
j_call: TRBJ1-4
clone_size: .
d_call: .
v_call: TRBV5-1
cdr3_aa: CASMTGGADEKLFF
cdr3_nt: TGCGCCAGCATGACTGGAGGGGCGGATGAAAAACTGTTTTTT

cdr3_length: 13
j_call: TRBJ1-1
clone_size: .
d_call: .
v_call: TRBV4-1
cdr3_aa: CASSQLTGIEAFF
cdr3_nt: TGCGCCAGCAGCCAACTAACAGGGATTGAAGCTTTCTTT

cdr3_length: 14
j_call: TRBJ2-2
clone_size: .
d_call: .
v_call: TRBV27
cdr3_aa: CASSLSTQTGELFF
cdr3_nt: TGTGCCAGCAGTTTATCTACCCAGACCGGGGAGCTGTTTTTT

cdr3_length: 12
j_call: TRBJ2-3
clone_size: .
d_call: .
v_call: TRBV7-3
cdr3_aa: CASSHYTDTQYF
cdr3_nt: TGTGCCAGCAGCCACTACACAGATACGCAGTATTTT

cdr3_length: 13
j_call: TRBJ2-3
clone_size: .
d_call: .
v_call: TRBV5-1
cdr3_aa: CASSLLLSDTQYF
cdr3_nt: TGCGCCAGCAGCTTGCTGTTATCGGATACGCAGTATTTT

cdr3_length: 13
j_call: TRBJ1-2
clone_size: once
d_call: .
v_call: TRBV2
cdr3_aa: CASSETSNYGYTF
cdr3_nt: TGTGCCAGCAGTGAAACCAGTAACTATGGCTACACCTTC

cdr3_length: 17
j_call: TRBJ1-5
clone_size: .
d_call: TRBD1
v_call: TRBV4-2
cdr3_aa: CASSPSRDRVGGQPQHF
cdr3_nt: TGTGCCAGCAGCCCGTCCCGGGACAGGGTCGGCGGTCAGCCCCAGCATTTT

cdr3_length: 14
j_call: TRBJ2-6
clone_size: .
d_call: TRBD1
v_call: TRBV19
cdr3_aa: CASWTGSGANVLTF
cdr3_nt: TGTGCCAGCTGGACAGGGTCTGGGGCCAACGTCCTGACTTTC

cdr3_length: 14
j_call: TRBJ2-7
clone_size: once
d_call: TRBD1
v_call: TRBV5-6
cdr3_aa: CASSLRQGVYEQYF
cdr3_nt: TGTGCCAGCAGCTTACGACAGGGGGTGTACGAGCAGTACTTC

cdr3_length: 16
j_call: TRBJ2-2
clone_size: .
d_call: .
v_call: TRBV5-1
cdr3_aa: CASSSLRTATFGELFF
cdr3_nt: TGCGCCAGCAGCTCGCTTAGGACAGCTACCTTCGGGGAGCTGTTTTTT

cdr3_length: 15
j_call: TRBJ2-5
clone_size: .
d_call: .
v_call: TRBV5-1
cdr3_aa: CASSFNQGSGETQYF
cdr3_nt: TGCGCCAGCAGCTTTAATCAGGGATCGGGAGAGACCCAGTACTTC

cdr3_length: 17
j_call: TRBJ1-1
clone_size: once
d_call: TRBD1
v_call: TRBV4-2
cdr3_aa: CASSQETQGAPNTEAFF
cdr3_nt: TGTGCCAGCAGCCAAGAAACACAGGGGGCCCCGAACACTGAAGCTTTCTTT

cdr3_length: 13
j_call: TRBJ2-5
clone_size: .
d_call: .
v_call: TRBV5-1
cdr3_aa: CATAKGEGETQYF
cdr3_nt: TGCGCCACAGCCAAGGGGGAGGGGGAGACCCAGTACTTC

cdr3_length: 14
j_call: TRBJ2-7
clone_size: once
d_call: .
v_call: TRBV5-5
cdr3_aa: CASSYDRYSYEQYF
cdr3_nt: TGTGCCAGCAGCTATGACAGGTATTCCTACGAGCAGTACTTC

cdr3_length: 18
j_call: TRBJ2-1
clone_size: .
d_call: TRBD2
v_call: TRBV11-2
cdr3_aa: CASSLDTYSGGAGNEQFF
cdr3_nt: TGTGCCAGCAGCTTAGATACCTATAGCGGGGGGGCAGGCAATGAGCAGTTCTTC

cdr3_length: 13
j_call: TRBJ2-7
clone_size: .
d_call: TRBD1
v_call: TRBV30
cdr3_aa: CAWGDRGGYEQYF
cdr3_nt: TGTGCCTGGGGCGACAGGGGAGGCTACGAGCAGTACTTC

cdr3_length: 15
j_call: TRBJ2-1
clone_size: .
d_call: TRBD1
v_call: TRBV5-4
cdr3_aa: CASSLTGTGYNEQFF
cdr3_nt: TGTGCCAGCAGCCTAACCGGGACAGGGTACAATGAGCAGTTCTTC

cdr3_length: 16
j_call: TRBJ1-5
clone_size: few
d_call: .
v_call: TRBV2
cdr3_aa: CASSEALHSGNQPQHF
cdr3_nt: TGTGCCAGCAGTGAAGCGCTTCACAGTGGCAATCAGCCCCAGCATTTT

cdr3_length: 12
j_call: TRBJ1-1
clone_size: few
d_call: .
v_call: TRBV19
cdr3_aa: CASRQGSTEAFF
cdr3_nt: TGTGCCAGCCGCCAGGGTAGCACTGAAGCTTTCTTT

cdr3_length: 19
j_call: TRBJ2-7
clone_size: .
d_call: .
v_call: TRBV27
cdr3_aa: CASSLSIVSPGSRKVEQYF
cdr3_nt: TGTGCCAGCAGTTTATCGATCGTCTCACCCGGGAGTCGGAAGGTCGAGCAGTACTTC

cdr3_length: 14
j_call: TRBJ1-4
clone_size: .
d_call: .
v_call: TRBV9
cdr3_aa: CASSVGGRDEKLFF
cdr3_nt: TGTGCCAGCAGCGTAGGTGGTCGAGATGAAAAACTGTTTTTT

cdr3_length: 17
j_call: TRBJ2-1
clone_size: .
d_call: TRBD2
v_call: TRBV28
cdr3_aa: CASSLLSGRVSYNEQFF
cdr3_nt: TGTGCCAGCAGTTTATTGAGCGGGAGGGTATCCTACAATGAGCAGTTCTTC

cdr3_length: 16
j_call: TRBJ2-1
clone_size: .
d_call: .
v_call: TRBV7-3
cdr3_aa: CASSSQGLNTYNEQFF
cdr3_nt: TGTGCCAGCAGCTCCCAGGGTTTGAACACCTACAATGAGCAGTTCTTC

cdr3_length: 16
j_call: TRBJ2-3
clone_size: .
d_call: .
v_call: TRBV9
cdr3_aa: CASSPPYPRTGDTQYF
cdr3_nt: TGTGCCAGCAGCCCCCCATACCCCCGAACGGGAGATACGCAGTATTTT

cdr3_length: 14
j_call: TRBJ2-2
clone_size: .
d_call: .
v_call: TRBV7-8
cdr3_aa: CASSAQKNTGELFF
cdr3_nt: TGTGCCAGCAGCGCCCAGAAGAACACCGGGGAGCTGTTTTTT

cdr3_length: 13
j_call: TRBJ1-1
clone_size: .
d_call: .
v_call: TRBV29-1
cdr3_aa: CSVEGQLATQAFF
cdr3_nt: TGCAGCGTTGAAGGCCAGTTGGCGACTCAAGCTTTCTTT

cdr3_length: 16
j_call: TRBJ2-1
clone_size: .
d_call: TRBD2
v_call: TRBV19
cdr3_aa: CASSAGTSRLLNEQFF
cdr3_nt: TGTGCCAGTAGTGCCGGGACTAGCAGGCTACTAAATGAGCAGTTCTTC

cdr3_length: 13
j_call: TRBJ2-2
clone_size: .
d_call: .
v_call: TRBV18
cdr3_aa: CASSPRVTGELFF
cdr3_nt: TGTGCCAGCTCACCCCGGGTCACCGGGGAGCTGTTTTTT

cdr3_length: 14
j_call: TRBJ1-2
clone_size: .
d_call: .
v_call: TRBV4-2
cdr3_aa: CASSQGATAYGYTF
cdr3_nt: TGTGCCAGCAGCCAAGGGGCGACAGCCTATGGCTACACCTTC

cdr3_length: 17
j_call: TRBJ1-2
clone_size: few
d_call: TRBD1
v_call: TRBV19
cdr3_aa: CASSISGRGELNYGYTF
cdr3_nt: TGTGCCAGTAGTATTTCGGGCAGGGGGGAACTTAACTATGGCTACACCTTC

cdr3_length: 16
j_call: TRBJ1-5
clone_size: .
d_call: .
v_call: TRBV7-8
cdr3_aa: CASSLGSMGSNQPQHF
cdr3_nt: TGTGCCAGCAGCTTAGGCTCAATGGGCTCCAATCAGCCCCAGCATTTT

cdr3_length: 18
j_call: TRBJ2-3
clone_size: .
d_call: .
v_call: TRBV29-1
cdr3_aa: CSVERGGRAQTSTDTQYF
cdr3_nt: TGCAGCGTTGAAAGGGGGGGCCGGGCACAAACTAGCACAGATACGCAGTATTTT

cdr3_length: 12
j_call: TRBJ2-2
clone_size: .
d_call: .
v_call: TRBV19
cdr3_aa: CASVLNTGELFF
cdr3_nt: TGTGCCAGTGTCTTGAACACCGGGGAGCTGTTTTTT

cdr3_length: 15
j_call: TRBJ2-5
clone_size: .
d_call: TRBD2
v_call: TRBV10-2
cdr3_aa: CASSETSGGGETQYF
cdr3_nt: TGCGCCAGCAGTGAGACTAGCGGGGGGGGAGAGACCCAGTACTTC

cdr3_length: 15
j_call: TRBJ2-3
clone_size: .
d_call: TRBD2
v_call: TRBV19
cdr3_aa: CASSTTSGSTDTQYF
cdr3_nt: TGTGCCAGTAGTACGACTAGCGGGAGCACAGATACGCAGTATTTT